A single sample is the source of the 5 T cell receptor beta chains below, sequenced in a study of T-cell memory formation after mild COVID-19 listed by TCRdb under 2021. The library relied on 5' RACE. Sequencing took place on an Illumina NovaSeq 6000. The public sequencing data were trimmed at Q25 with fastp and processed into clonotypes with MiXCR by TCRdb, which kept only in-frame beta chains. A single entry per CDR3 protein holds the most common genes and DNA from its merged rows. For this sample there are around 320,000 distinct CDR3 sequences; over 11% appear just once. The biggest ten clones account for around 20% of the sample. Sequences were obtained from PBMCs or a T cell subset sorted from them (not recorded which). The origin of the receptors is a man aged 18 to 35 who had mild COVID-19 (a few samples of this study predate the infection). The sample titles of this study are shuffled in the database, so cell type and time point are left out; the donor was told from shared clones.

The chain joins TRBV7-2 to TRBJ2-3; TRBD2 matches at 8 bases. Losses at the gene ends were 5 bases for V and 6 bases for J; bases not matched to a gene: 13. CDR1 is SGHTA and CDR2 is FQGNSA in the germline V gene. The CDR3 has 16 amino acids. CDR3 in amino acids: CASSPWGAGAGDTQYF. The CDR3 nucleotides are TGTGCCAGCAGCCCCTGGGGAGCGGGGGCCGGGGATACGCAGTATTTT.

This clonotype was seen a handful of times. V gene TRBV6-2 or TRBV6-3 combines with J gene TRBJ2-5; D tentatively fits TRBD1 or TRBD2 (5 bases each). The CDR3 contains 16 residues. Trimming pared 2 bases from V and 4 bases from J, leaving 17 bases between. Germline assignment: CDR1 MNHEY and CDR2 SVGEGT. CDR3 sequence reads: CASSYLGRGSGETQYF. CDR3 nucleotide sequence: TGTGCCAGCAGTTACCTGGGCCGGGGCTCGGGAGAGACCCAGTACTTC.

This clonotype was picked up a small number of times. This chain uses TRBV7-9 with TRBJ1-5; possibly TRBD1 for D (5 bases). The germline gives CDR1 SEHNR, CDR2 FQNEAQ (reference sequence). The CDR3 contains 14 residues. Trimming took off 5 bases at V and 7 bases at J, with 15 bases between the two ends. CDR3 residues: CASSPTGVGQPQHF. The DNA of the CDR3 is TGTGCCAGCAGCCCCACGGGGGTAGGCCAGCCCCAGCATTTT.

This clonotype was found a few times. The genes are TRBV7-8 and TRBJ2-7, with D unclear. The CDR3 sequence is 12 residues long. CDR1 SGHVS and CDR2 FQNEAQ come from the germline V gene. Trimming shortened V by 5 bases and J by 0 bases, and 5 bases separated the two germline ends. CDR3 sequence: CASSPPSYEQYV. CDR3 DNA sequence: TGTGCCAGCAGCCCCCCCTCCTACGAGCAGTACGTC.

The gene calls are TRBV6-5 and TRBJ2-7; 11 bases are a match to TRBD2. V was clipped by 0 bases and J by 4 bases; unmatched bases: 2. The CDR3 runs to 15 residues. Germline CDR1 reads MNHEY; CDR2 reads SVGAGI. The chain's CDR3 is CASSYSTSGGYEQYF. The CDR3, as DNA: TGTGCCAGCAGTTACTCAACTAGCGGGGGTTACGAGCAGTACTTC.